Listed here is a single T cell receptor beta chain. The sample belongs to a study of blood T cell repertoires in COVID-19. Study-level background: From T cells, B-cell-depleted T cells, or PBMCs came the material, which was cDNA or gDNA.

Profiling relied on immunoSEQ multiplex PCR, and the TCRdb table lists in-frame clones only, not all of them. The profile shows about 220,000 clones, about 78% of them singletons. The CDR3 contains 15 residues. CDR1 KGHSH and CDR2 LQKENI come from the germline V gene. V shed 2 bases and J shed 7 bases, with 14 bases lying between them. This clonotype was obtained from a woman in her seventies with acute or convalescent COVID-19. The rearrangement links TRBV18 to TRBJ1-4; D gene unclear. Sequencing used peripheral blood. The CDR3, as DNA: TGTGCCAGCTCACCATTTCGGTCGGAGGGTGAAAAACTGTTTTTT. Its translation is CASSPFRSEGEKLFF.